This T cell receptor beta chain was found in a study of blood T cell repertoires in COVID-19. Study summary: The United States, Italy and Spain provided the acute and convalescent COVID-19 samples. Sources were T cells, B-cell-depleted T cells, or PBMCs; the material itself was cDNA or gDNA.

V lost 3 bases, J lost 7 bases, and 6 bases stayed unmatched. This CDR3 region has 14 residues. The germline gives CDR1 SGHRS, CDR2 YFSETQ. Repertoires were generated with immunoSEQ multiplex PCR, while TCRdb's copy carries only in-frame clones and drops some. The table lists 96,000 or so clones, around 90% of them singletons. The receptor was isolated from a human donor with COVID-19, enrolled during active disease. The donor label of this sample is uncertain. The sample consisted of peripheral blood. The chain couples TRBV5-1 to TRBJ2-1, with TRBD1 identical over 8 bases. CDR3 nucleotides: TGCGCCAGCAGCTCGGGACAGGAAGAGAATGAGCAGTTCTTC. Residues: CASSSGQEENEQFF.